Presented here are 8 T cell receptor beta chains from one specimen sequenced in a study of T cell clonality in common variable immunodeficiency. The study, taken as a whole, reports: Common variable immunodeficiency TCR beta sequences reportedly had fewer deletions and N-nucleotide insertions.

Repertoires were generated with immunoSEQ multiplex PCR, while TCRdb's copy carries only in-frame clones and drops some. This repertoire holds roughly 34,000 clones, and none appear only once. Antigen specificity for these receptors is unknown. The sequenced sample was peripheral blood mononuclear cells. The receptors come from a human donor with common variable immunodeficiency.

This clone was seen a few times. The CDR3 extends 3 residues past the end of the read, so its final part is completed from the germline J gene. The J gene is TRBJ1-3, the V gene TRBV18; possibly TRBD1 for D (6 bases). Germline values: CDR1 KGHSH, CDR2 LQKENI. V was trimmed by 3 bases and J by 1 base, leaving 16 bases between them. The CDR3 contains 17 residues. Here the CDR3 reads CASSPSTGTGSGNTIYF. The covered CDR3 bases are TGTGCCAGCTCACCCAGTACAGGGACGGGTTCTGGAAACACC.

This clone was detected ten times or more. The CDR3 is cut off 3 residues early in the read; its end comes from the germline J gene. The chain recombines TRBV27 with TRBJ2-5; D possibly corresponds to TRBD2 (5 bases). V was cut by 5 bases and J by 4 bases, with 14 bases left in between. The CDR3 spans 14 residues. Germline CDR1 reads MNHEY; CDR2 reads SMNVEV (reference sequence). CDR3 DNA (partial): TGTGCCAGCAGTCTACGTCTAGCAGGAGAGACC. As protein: CASSLRLAGET. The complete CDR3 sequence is CASSLRLAGETQYF.

This CDR3 is CASSPFDSYGYTF. The DNA read from the CDR3 is TGCGCCAGCAGCCCCTTCGACAGTTATGGC. V usage is TRBV5-1 and J usage is TRBJ1-2; perhaps TRBD1 as D (5 bases). The CDR3 end is not reached by the read, which stops 3 residues before it; the germline J gene fills it in. Germline V CDR1 and CDR2: SGHRS, YFSETQ. The ends were cut back, 4 bases at V and 5 bases at J, with 12 bases in the middle. The CDR3 covers 13 residues.

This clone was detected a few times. The CDR3 protein is CAIRGGDSYYEQYF. The sequenced CDR3 bases are TGTGCCATCAGGGGGGGGGACTCTTACTACGAG. The chain has TRBV10-3 and TRBJ2-7; the match to TRBD2 covers 7 bases. The observed sequence ends 3 residues before the CDR3 terminus, with the missing tail filled in from the germline J gene. Trimming removed 6 bases from V and 3 bases from J; junction bases left unmatched: 8. The CDR3 has 14 amino acids. From germline, CDR1 is ENHRY and CDR2 SYGVKD.

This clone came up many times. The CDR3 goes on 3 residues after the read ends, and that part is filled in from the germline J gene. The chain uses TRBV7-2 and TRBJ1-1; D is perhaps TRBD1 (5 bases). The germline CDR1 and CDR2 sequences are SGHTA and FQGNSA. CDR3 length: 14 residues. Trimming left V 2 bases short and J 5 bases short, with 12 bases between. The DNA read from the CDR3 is TGTGCCAGCAGCTTAAATCCAGGGCGGACTGAA. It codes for CASSLNPGRTE. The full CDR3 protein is CASSLNPGRTEAFF.

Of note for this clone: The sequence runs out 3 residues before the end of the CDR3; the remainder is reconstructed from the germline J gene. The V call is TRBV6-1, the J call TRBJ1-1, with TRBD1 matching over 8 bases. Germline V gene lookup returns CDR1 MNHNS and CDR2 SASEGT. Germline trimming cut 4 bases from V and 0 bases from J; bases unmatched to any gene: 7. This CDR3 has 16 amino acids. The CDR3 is CASSARTGNLNTEAFF. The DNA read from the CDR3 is TGTGCCAGCAGTGCCCGGACAGGGAACCTGAACACTGAA.

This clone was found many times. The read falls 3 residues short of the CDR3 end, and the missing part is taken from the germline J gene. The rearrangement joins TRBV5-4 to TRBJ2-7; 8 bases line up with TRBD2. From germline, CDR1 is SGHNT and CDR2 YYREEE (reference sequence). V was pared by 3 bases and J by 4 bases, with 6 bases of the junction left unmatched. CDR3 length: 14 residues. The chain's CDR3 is CASSYGTRAYEQYF. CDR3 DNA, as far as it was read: TGTGCCAGCAGCTACGGGACTAGAGCTTACGAG.

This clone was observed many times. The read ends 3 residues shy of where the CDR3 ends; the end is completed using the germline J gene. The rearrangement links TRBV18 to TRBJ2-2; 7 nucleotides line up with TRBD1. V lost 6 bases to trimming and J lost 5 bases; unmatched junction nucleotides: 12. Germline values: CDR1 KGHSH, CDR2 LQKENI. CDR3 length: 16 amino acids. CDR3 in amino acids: CASSRAPGGRTGELFF. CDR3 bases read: TGTGCCAGCTCCCGGGCCCCAGGGGGTCGAACCGGGGAG.